This T cell receptor (beta chain) emerged from a study of T cell responses to AZD1222 COVID-19 vaccine. Study-wide findings and caveats: A rise in Spike-specific TCR breadth and depth followed two AZD1222 doses. At study baseline, merely five or six AZD1222 recipients were seropositive.

As for this clone: The antigen remains unidentified.

The CDR3 consists of 14 residues. Germline V gives CDR1 PRHDT, CDR2 FYEKMQ (reference sequence). V lost 0 bases, J lost 1 base, and 6 bases lay in between. Using immunoSEQ multiplex PCR, the repertoire was profiled, and TCRdb retains in-frame clones only, with some absent. The sample has 150,000 or so clones; 85% to 95% are singletons. The starting material was peripheral blood, obtained on day 0 of AZD1222 vaccination. The rearrangement joins TRBV13 to TRBJ2-5; D is ambiguous. The TCR was taken from an adult in good health. The CDR3 DNA follows: TGTGCCAGCAGCTTAGGGACACCCCAAGAGACCCAGTACTTC. Protein sequence: CASSLGTPQETQYF.